This T cell receptor beta chain was found in a study of tumor-infiltrating lymphocytes in primary liver carcinoma. Study in general: Every patient in the cohort had a primary liver carcinoma. That carcinoma was treated by surgical resection.

It was unsorted whole blood that yielded blood RNA, and germline DNA was also extracted. The researchers produced TCR beta cDNA from approximately 0.45 ug total RNA with a constant-region primer. Each TCR beta library was derived from three nested multiplex PCR rounds that employed slightly modified ARM-PCR. The first two PCR rounds used TRBV1-TRBV30 forward primers with a C-beta reverse primer, around 10 cycles each. Using its own MiXCR run on the multiplex PCR reads, TCRdb lists one record per CDR3 protein. Here the sample spans approximately 340,000 distinct CDR3 sequences, less than 65% being singletons. Germline-derived CDR1 and CDR2 are SQVTM and ANQGSEA. Between the trimmed V and J ends, which lost 7 bases and 1 base, there was a span of 14 bases. This CDR3 is 14 amino acids long. This clonotype was observed at least ten times.

The origin of this receptor is a man between 40 and 49 years old with primary liver carcinoma and hepatitis B virus infection. The sequenced material came from peripheral blood. The chain employs TRBV29-1 and TRBJ2-1; D is perhaps TRBD2 (6 bases). Here the CDR3 DNA reads TGCAGCGCGTCCGGGACTTTATCCTACAATGAGCAGTTCTTC. Protein sequence: CSASGTLSYNEQFF.